The present T cell receptor beta chain was sequenced within a study of T cell responses to AZD1222 COVID-19 vaccine. Looked up from germline, CDR1 is MGHDK and CDR2 is SYGVNS. V dropped 0 bases and J dropped 0 bases, with 12 bases sitting between them. The CDR3 runs 18 residues. Sequencing was performed with immunoSEQ multiplex PCR; in TCRdb, only in-frame clones are kept and a portion is missing. The table includes some 150,000 clones, around 90% detected once. The source was peripheral blood, collected 28 days after the second AZD1222 dose. This sequence joins TRBV25-1 and TRBJ2-6, with a weak D call TRBD1 (5 bases). The source of this sequence is an adult who received the AZD1222 COVID-19 vaccine. CDR3 bases: TGTGCCAGCAGTGAATATCAGGGCAGAACCTCTGGGGCCAACGTCCTGACTTTC. Amino acids: CASSEYQGRTSGANVLTF.